This T cell receptor beta chain is drawn from a study of cytomegalovirus exposure and HLA in healthy donors. As for the study in general: Unique TCRs numbering 75 million to 95 million, obtained from HLA-typed donors, made up an early data release. The study's findings and limits: Many donors shared some public TCRs, even though most TCR sequences were rare.

As to this clone: Its antigen remains unidentified.

Primers for the PCR totalled 60 Vbeta and 13 Jbeta. Sequencing was performed with immunoSEQ multiplex PCR; in TCRdb, only in-frame clones are kept and a portion is missing. Among more than 95,000 clones listed, approximately 80% were seen once. Sequencing used PBMCs. The clonotype comes from a woman in her 40s in good health and CMV-seronegative.

CDR3 bases: TGCGCCAGCAGCCAAGCCGGAGTAACTGAAGCTTTCTTT. It specifies CASSQAGVTEAFF. The rearrangement joins TRBV4-3 to TRBJ1-1; D remains ambiguous. The CDR3 length is 13 residues. V lost 1 base to trimming and J lost 5 bases, with 8 bases between them. Germline V gene sequence: CDR1 LGHNA, CDR2 YSLEER.